The 25 T cell receptor beta chains below come from one sample, sequenced in a study of blood T cells in healthy people across ages. Using a J-beta primer mix together with a sample-barcoded 5' primer, a second PCR was run for about 6 to 12 cycles. TCRdb processed the 5' RACE reads anew with MiXCR; each CDR3 protein has one entry. The table includes about a million distinct CDR3 sequences, roughly 50% detected once. Sequencing was done on a sample of blood. These receptors all stem from a woman aged 55-70 years in good health.

This chain connects TRBV10-3 to TRBJ1-2, with TRBD1 identical over 10 bases. The CDR3 sequence is 13 residues long. V lost 7 bases, J lost 6 bases, and 5 bases stayed unmatched. CDR1 ENHRY and CDR2 SYGVKD come from the germline V gene. The DNA of the CDR3 is TGTGCCATCACCGGACAGGGGGTGGATGGCTACACCTTC. Its protein is CAITGQGVDGYTF.

This clonotype was picked up a small number of times. V gene TRBV6-6 combines with J gene TRBJ1-2, with 9 bases lining up with TRBD1. There are 14 residues in the CDR3. J lost 7 bases, V lost 0 bases, and 3 bases had no gene match. Per germline, CDR1 MNHNY and CDR2 SVGAGI (reference sequence). CDR3 bases: TGTGCCAGCAGTTACTCCGGGACAGGGAGTGGCTACACCTTC. Translated: CASSYSGTGSGYTF.

A few counts support this clonotype. This chain connects TRBV12-3 or TRBV12-4 to TRBJ2-7; weak D call: TRBD1 (6 bases). V lost 6 bases and J lost 5, with 11 bases in between. This CDR3 region has 12 residues. CDR3 coding DNA: TGTGCCAGCAGACAGGACAGCCACGAGCAGTACTTC. This gives the protein CASRQDSHEQYF.

The chain couples TRBV2 to TRBJ2-4, with 7 bases that match TRBD2. TRBJ2-7 explains the end of the DNA better; the J call may be wrong. Germline V gene sequence: CDR1 SNHLY, CDR2 FYNNEI. The CDR3 sequence is 14 residues long. The CDR3 DNA reads as TGTGCCAGCGGGAGGGACGGCGGATCTTACGAGCAGTACTTC. Translated: CASGRDGGSYEQYF.

This clonotype was counted a few times. The gene calls are TRBV3-1 and TRBJ2-4; D unclear. The DNA end lines up better with TRBJ2-7; the J call may be wrong. In germline, CDR1 is LGHDT, CDR2 YNNKEL (reference sequence). The CDR3 runs to 13 residues. This chain's CDR3 is CASSQFLGYEQYF. In DNA form, the CDR3 reads TGTGCCAGCAGCCAATTTTTGGGCTACGAGCAGTACTTC.

This rearrangement joins TRBV7-2 to TRBJ2-7, with D tentatively TRBD1 or TRBD2 (6 bases each). The CDR3 has 18 amino acids. Germline V gene sequence: CDR1 SGHTA, CDR2 FQGNSA. Trimming removed 2 bases at V and 5 bases at J, with 25 bases between. CDR3 sequence: CASSLMAGWGPRGDEQYF. The CDR3 nucleotides are TGTGCCAGCAGCTTAATGGCCGGTTGGGGGCCCCGCGGGGACGAGCAGTACTTC.

This clonotype appeared a single time. V usage is TRBV24-1 and J usage is TRBJ2-3; unclear D gene. V was trimmed by 3 bases and J by 2 bases, leaving 8 bases between them. Germline V gene lookup returns CDR1 KGHDR and CDR2 SFDVKD. The CDR3 extends over 14 amino acids. The CDR3, as DNA: TGTGCCACCAGTGATCCCCCGGTCACAGATACGCAGTATTTT. Protein: CATSDPPVTDTQYF.

The V call is TRBV7-2, the J call TRBJ2-3; 9 nucleotides match TRBD2. The V segment lost 2 bases and the J segment 5 bases; nucleotides outside the gene matches: 17. The CDR3 length is 19 residues. Germline V gene lookup returns CDR1 SGHTA and CDR2 FQGNSA. The CDR3 loop is CASSLTPLGVAGVGDTQYF. In nucleotides, the CDR3 is TGTGCCAGCAGCTTAACCCCGCTTGGAGTAGCGGGAGTTGGAGATACGCAGTATTTT. The full variable domain, in which reference TRBV7-2 and TRBJ2-3 provide the parts outside the CDR3, is GAGVSQSPSNKVTEKGKDVELRCDPISGHTALYWYRQSLGQGLEFLIYFQGNSAPDKSGLPSDRFSAERTGGSVSTLTIQRTQQEDSAVYLCASSLTPLGVAGVGDTQYFGPGTRLTVL.

The DNA for the CDR3 is TGTGCCAGCAATACCTGGCCCGGGAACTACGAGCAGTACTTC. Its protein product is CASNTWPGNYEQYF. The rearrangement uses TRBV28 and TRBJ2-7; perhaps TRBD2 as D (5 bases). Trimming left V 7 bases short and J 3 bases short, with 16 bases between. Germline CDR1 and CDR2: MDHEN and SYDVKM. This CDR3 spans 14 amino acids.

The V and J genes are TRBV7-9 and TRBJ2-5; 8 bases are a match to TRBD2. The CDR3 is made up of 15 amino acids. The ends lost 3 bases at V and 4 bases at J; junction bases unmatched: 7. The V gene's germline CDR1 is SEHNR and CDR2 FQNEAQ (reference sequence). The CDR3 DNA sequence: TGTGCCAGCAGCTTTTCAACGGGAGGGTCAGAGACCCAGTACTTC. It specifies CASSFSTGGSETQYF. Drawing the rest from reference TRBV7-9 and TRBJ2-5, the complete variable domain is DTGVSQNPRHKITKRGQNVTFRCDPISEHNRLYWYRQTLGQGPEFLTYFQNEAQLEKSRLLSDRFSAERPKGSFSTLEIQRTEQGDSAMYLCASSFSTGGSETQYFGPGTRLLVL.

This clonotype was seen only once. One end of the junction varies from germline; a read error may be responsible. The chain's CDR3 is CASNLAPAEQNF. CDR3 DNA: TGTGCCAGCAATTTGGCCCCCGCAGAGCAGAACTTC. V gene TRBV28 combines with J gene TRBJ2-4; D unresolved. The CDR3 is 12 residues long. Germline lookup yields CDR1 MDHEN and CDR2 SYDVKM.

The genes are TRBV29-1 and TRBJ2-1; 7 bases are a match to TRBD2. The CDR3 consists of 14 residues. V was clipped by 5 bases and J by 8 bases; unmatched bases: 12. Germline CDR1 and CDR2: SQVTM and ANQGSEA. The CDR3 bases are TGCAGCGTTCGGCTATCAGCGGGGATACATGAGCAGTTCTTC. It specifies CSVRLSAGIHEQFF.

The rearrangement links TRBV20-1 to TRBJ2-5; D is unclear. With the DNA end fitting TRBJ2-4 better, the J assignment may be wrong. The CDR3 is 13 amino acids. Germline loops: CDR1 DFQATT, CDR2 SNEGSKA (reference sequence). CDR3 region: CSVLHRAKNIQYF. The CDR3 DNA reads as TGCAGTGTGCTGCACAGAGCCAAAAACATTCAGTACTTC.

This clonotype was observed a handful of times. J is TRBJ1-2 and V is TRBV7-2; TRBD1 matches at 8 bases. J was trimmed by 7 bases and V by 4 bases; bases with no gene match: 5. The germline gives CDR1 SGHTA, CDR2 FQGNSA. The CDR3 extends over 13 amino acids. The DNA for the CDR3 is TGTGCCAGCAGCTCATTACAGGGGGGTGGCTACACCTTC. This encodes CASSSLQGGGYTF. Supplemented by reference TRBV7-2 and TRBJ1-2, the full variable domain reads GAGVSQSPSNKVTEKGKDVELRCDPISGHTALYWYRQSLGQGLEFLIYFQGNSAPDKSGLPSDRFSAERTGGSVSTLTIQRTQQEDSAVYLCASSSLQGGGYTFGSGTRLTVV.

This chain links TRBV27 with TRBJ1-1; D remains ambiguous. The germline V and J ends were trimmed by 5 bases and 5 bases, with 12 bases remaining between them. Per germline, CDR1 MNHEY and CDR2 SMNVEV (reference sequence). The CDR3 loop spans 13 amino acids. CDR3 region: CASSPNLRTEAFF. The CDR3 DNA is TGTGCCAGCAGTCCCAACCTGAGGACTGAAGCTTTCTTT.

The gene calls are TRBV11-3 and TRBJ1-1, with D tentatively TRBD1 (5 bases). CDR1 and CDR2 from the germline V gene are SGHNT and YENEEA. The V gene lost 5 bases and the J gene lost 2 bases, with 9 bases spanning the gap. This CDR3 has 13 amino acids. The CDR3 spells CASSVQGNTEAFF. The CDR3 DNA is TGTGCCAGCAGCGTCCAGGGAAACACTGAAGCTTTCTTT.

The chain recombines TRBV7-9 with TRBJ2-7; D is ambiguous. The J call may be mistaken, given a closer DNA end match to TRBJ2-5. This CDR3 is built from 14 residues. Germline V CDR1 and CDR2: SEHNR, FQNEAQ (reference sequence). The CDR3 bases are TGTGCCAGCAGCTCTAGGACGGATGGGGAGACCCAGTACTTC. Amino acid sequence: CASSSRTDGETQYF.

In its sample, this clonotype was seen a few times. The V gene is TRBV28, the J gene TRBJ2-3; tentatively, D is TRBD1 or TRBD2 (6 bases each). Germline CDR1 MDHEN, CDR2 SYDVKM. V was clipped by 3 bases and J by 6 bases, with 10 bases between them. The CDR3 covers 13 residues. The CDR3 coding sequence is TGTGCCAGCAGTTTCGGGGGCCGCGATACGCAGTATTTT. Protein: CASSFGGRDTQYF. Complete variable domain (other parts from reference TRBV28 and TRBJ2-3): DVKVTQSSRYLVKRTGEKVFLECVQDMDHENMFWYRQDPGLGLRLIYFSYDVKMKEKGDIPEGYSVSREKKERFSLILESASTNQTSMYLCASSFGGRDTQYFGPGTRLTVL.

Notes on this clonotype: At one boundary the junction diverges from the germline segment, which might be a read error. The chain carries TRBV11-2 and TRBJ2-3; D might be TRBD2 (5 bases). The CDR3 extends over 17 amino acids. Germline lookup yields CDR1 SGHAT and CDR2 FQNNGV. This CDR3 reads CASSLARVSDCTDTRYF. The CDR3, as DNA: TGTGCCAGCAGCTTGGCGCGGGTCAGCGATTGCACAGATACGCGGTATTTT.

The rearrangement joins TRBV12-3 or TRBV12-4 to TRBJ2-5; D may be TRBD2 (7 bases). The CDR3 is made up of 14 amino acids. V gave up 3 bases and J gave up 4 bases, with 12 bases separating them. For the CDR3, the DNA is TGTGCCAGCAGTTTCGGGGGGCGGGTAGAGACCCAGTACTTC. This translates into CASSFGGRVETQYF.

J is TRBJ1-1 and V is TRBV4-2; D is ambiguous. The CDR3 length is 19 residues. V lost 0 bases and J 2 bases, leaving 22 bases between the germline ends. Per germline, CDR1 LGHNA and CDR2 YNFKEQ. The CDR3: CASSQDLYDPWGDNTEAFF. In DNA form, the CDR3 reads TGTGCCAGCAGCCAAGATCTCTACGATCCTTGGGGTGATAACACTGAAGCTTTCTTT.

The gene calls are TRBV5-1 and TRBJ1-6, with TRBD1 identical over 7 bases. Germline CDR1 reads SGHRS; CDR2 reads YFSETQ. The J segment lost 11 bases and the V segment lost 5 bases, leaving 7 bases of the junction unmatched. CDR3 length equals 13 residues. CDR3 nucleotide sequence: TGCGCCAGCAGAAACGGACAGGAAACACCCCTCCACTTT. The encoded protein is CASRNGQETPLHF.

This chain connects TRBV28 to TRBJ2-3, with TRBD1 identical over 7 bases. This CDR3 region has 13 residues. V was pared by 5 bases and J by 10 bases, with 9 bases of the junction left unmatched. Germline V lookup: CDR1 MDHEN, CDR2 SYDVKM. The CDR3 DNA reads as TGTGCCAGCAGTCCACGGGGACAGCGAGCGCAGTATTTT. Amino acid sequence: CASSPRGQRAQYF.

The chain is built from TRBV20-1 and TRBJ2-5, with D perhaps matching TRBD1 (5 bases). This CDR3 is 16 amino acids long. Per germline, CDR1 DFQATT and CDR2 SNEGSKA (reference sequence). The V end lost 1 base, the J end lost 2 bases, and 17 bases lay between the germline ends. Here the CDR3 DNA reads TGCAGTGCTAGAGTTTGGGCAGGACACAAGCAAGAGACCCAGTACTTC. This encodes CSARVWAGHKQETQYF.

This clonotype appeared a single time. The chain joins TRBV5-1 to TRBJ2-3, with TRBD2 matching over 10 bases. CDR1 SGHRS and CDR2 YFSETQ come from the germline V gene. The J segment lost 0 bases and the V segment lost 3 bases, leaving 13 bases of the junction unmatched. CDR3 length: 19 amino acids. The CDR3 loop reads CASSSSGTSGTFSTDTQYF. The CDR3 DNA reads as TGCGCCAGCAGCTCCTCCGGAACTAGCGGGACCTTTAGCACAGATACGCAGTATTTT.